This TCR beta chain was identified in a study of blood T cell repertoires in COVID-19 (dated by TCRdb to the early 2020s). About the investigation overall: Samples from collaborators originated in the United States, Italy and Spain and spanned both the acute and convalescent phases of COVID-19. Where HLA class I and class II types were available, the types were taken from metadata supplied by the sample provider, not from assay-based typing. The material from the prospective study consisted of cDNA or gDNA derived from T cells, B-cell-depleted T cells, or PBMCs. Samples were obtained from the ongoing ImmuneRACE study (first 160 participants) and from some 1,300 subjects provided by 6 global collaborators. Deeply sampled blood TCRbeta repertoires from subjects exposed to, actively infected with, or recovered from COVID-19 were included in the dataset. The repertoires were made available in a free public database intended to serve as a resource for research on the immune response to SARS-CoV-2. Nearly every sample came with metadata listing a de-identified subject ID, COVID-19 status, age in years and sex.

Whole blood was collected in K2EDTA tubes by collaborating institutions according to the institutions' own protocols. For TCRbeta analysis, collaborators shipped samples as frozen whole blood, isolated PBMCs, or DNA extracted from either of those sample types. The immunoSEQ Assay, a bias-controlled multiplex PCR, was used to amplify TCRbeta CDR3 regions from genomic DNA. The original pipeline was this. Within the assay, amplification of reference gene primers was used to estimate how many nucleated cells each sample contained. To quantify the absolute abundance of each unique TCRbeta CDR3 rearrangement, sequence reads were collapsed and filtered. For each sample, productive Simpson clonality was calculated as the square root of Simpson's diversity index over productive rearrangements. The immuneACCESS repertoire file appears here via TCRdb, limited to in-frame rearrangements. These files lack a portion of the clones; in checked studies, under half of the deficit traces to unresolved V genes, and the cause of the others is not known. The V and J calls and the clone size are those of that table, but D and trimming were determined from the DNA. The sample profile shows 300,000 to 400,000 clones; around 87% of them were found once. The ten largest account for 1% of the sample.

In regard to this clone: It has no known antigen specificity. Per-base quality was not reported, and no clone a single base away is much larger than it.

CDR1 and CDR2 are drawn from the germline V gene (reference sequence): SEHNR, FQNEAQ. Inclusive of the bounding cysteine and phenylalanine, the CDR3 is 13 residues long. Only the CDR3 region is kept as DNA, spanning 39 bases read in frame from base 1. Trimming costs V 3 bases and J 7 bases, and their ends lie 9 bases apart. Findings and caveats that apply to the study as a whole: The quantity of clinical and demographic metadata differed by source and by participant and was supplied without curation.

The sequenced sample consisted of peripheral blood. The TCR originated in a man in his fifties with active or convalescent COVID-19. The receptor chain draws on TRBV7-9 and TRBJ1-4, with a tentative D gene TRBD1 over 5 matching bases. DNA sequence: TGTGCCAGCAGCTTTTCGGGGGGTGAAAAACTGTTTTTT. Translated, this is CASSFSGGEKLFF.